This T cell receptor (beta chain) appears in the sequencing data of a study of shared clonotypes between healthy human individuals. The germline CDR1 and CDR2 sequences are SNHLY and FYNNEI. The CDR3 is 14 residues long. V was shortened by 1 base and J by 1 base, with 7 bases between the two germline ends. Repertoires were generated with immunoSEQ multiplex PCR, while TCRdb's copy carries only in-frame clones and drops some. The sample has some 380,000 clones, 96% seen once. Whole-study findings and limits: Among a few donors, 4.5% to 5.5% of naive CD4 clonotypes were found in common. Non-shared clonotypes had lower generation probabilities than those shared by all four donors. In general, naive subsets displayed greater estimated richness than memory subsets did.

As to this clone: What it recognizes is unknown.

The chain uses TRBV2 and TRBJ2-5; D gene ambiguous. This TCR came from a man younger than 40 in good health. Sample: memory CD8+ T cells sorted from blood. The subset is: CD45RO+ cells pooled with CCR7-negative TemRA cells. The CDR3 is CASSEGWGQETQYF. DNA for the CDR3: TGTGCCAGCAGTGAAGGGTGGGGCCAAGAGACCCAGTACTTC.